Below, 27 T cell receptor beta chains from the same sample are listed, as sequenced in a study of OX40 agonist ivuxolimab in advanced cancers. Method: immunoSEQ multiplex PCR; TCRdb's copy keeps in-frame clones and lacks some. Seen here are about 110,000 clones, 75% to 95% observed once, and the top ten hold 1.2%. Sequences were derived from CD4+ or CD8+ T cells sorted from blood, sampled in a trial of the OX40 agonist ivuxolimab. Receptors were obtained from an adult with an advanced solid tumor such as melanoma, head and neck, liver or kidney cancer.

CDR3 in amino acids: CASKRDRVLGEQYF. CDR3 nucleotides: TGTGCCAGCAAAAGGGACAGGGTACTGGGCGAGCAGTACTTC. This chain uses TRBV6-1 with TRBJ2-7, with 9 bases that match TRBD1. V lost 7 bases to trimming and J lost 6 bases; unmatched junction nucleotides: 10. Per germline, CDR1 MNHNS and CDR2 SASEGT. The CDR3 covers 14 residues.

V is TRBV5-4 and J is TRBJ2-2; 13 nucleotides line up with TRBD2. Germline values: CDR1 SGHNT, CDR2 YYREEE (reference sequence). With 4 bases clipped from V and 6 bases from J, the junction kept 6 bases outside the gene matches. The CDR3 has 16 residues. The CDR3 is CASSGGTSGTAGELFF. The DNA of the CDR3 is TGTGCCAGCAGCGGAGGGACTAGCGGGACGGCCGGGGAGCTGTTTTTT.

The V and J genes are TRBV2 and TRBJ1-5; D not certain. The V and J ends lost 4 bases and 5 bases respectively, with 12 bases between them. The CDR3 length is 14 residues. Germline CDR1 reads SNHLY; CDR2 reads FYNNEI. CDR3 coding DNA: TGTGCCAGCAGTGTCCAGGTACTAGATCAGCCCCAGCATTTT. Its protein is CASSVQVLDQPQHF.

The rearrangement joins TRBV5-1 to TRBJ2-1; TRBD1 agrees at 7 bases. Looked up from germline, CDR1 is SGHRS and CDR2 is YFSETQ. The CDR3 loop spans 19 amino acids. J was trimmed by 8 bases and V by 2 bases; bases with no gene match: 22. Written as DNA, the CDR3 is TGCGCCAGCAGCTTTGGAATGTTGGCGGCCGGACGGCAGGGGGATGAGCAGTTCTTC. Translated: CASSFGMLAAGRQGDEQFF.

V is TRBV7-9 and J is TRBJ2-2; D is possibly TRBD1 or TRBD2 (7 bases each). Germline CDR1 SEHNR, CDR2 FQNEAQ (reference sequence). This CDR3 is built from 17 residues. V was cut by 7 bases and J by 2 bases, with 20 bases left in between. Here the CDR3 reads CASTPKRDRINTGELFF. The CDR3 nucleotides read TGTGCCAGCACCCCAAAGCGGGACAGAATAAACACCGGGGAGCTGTTTTTT.

The V call is TRBV5-8, the J call TRBJ1-5, with 10 positions matching TRBD1. The trim removed 4 bases at V and 7 bases at J, leaving 2 bases unmatched. The CDR3 extends over 13 amino acids. CDR1 is SGHTS, CDR2 YDEGEE, per germline. For the CDR3, the DNA is TGTGCCAGCAGCGGGGACAGGGGACAGCCCCAGCATTTT. As protein: CASSGDRGQPQHF.

J is TRBJ1-5 and V is TRBV7-9; possible D gene TRBD1, 5 bases. The V end lost 5 bases, the J end lost 1 base, and 12 bases lay between the germline ends. The CDR3 consists of 15 residues. From germline, CDR1 is SEHNR and CDR2 FQNEAQ (reference sequence). The CDR3 spells CASSAGTASNQPQHF. The CDR3 DNA reads TGTGCCAGCAGCGCCGGGACGGCGAGCAATCAGCCCCAGCATTTT.

This chain joins TRBV5-4 and TRBJ2-1; 9 positions agree with TRBD2. The CDR3 is 15 residues long. Germline V gives CDR1 SGHNT, CDR2 YYREEE (reference sequence). The J segment lost 7 bases and the V segment lost 1 base, leaving 6 bases of the junction unmatched. The CDR3 loop is CASSLSAGGYNEQFF. Written as DNA, the CDR3 is TGTGCCAGCAGCTTGTCTGCGGGAGGGTATAATGAGCAGTTCTTC.

The count of this clone is one. Within the sample, other DNA sequences also encode this same CDR3. V usage is TRBV10-2 and J usage is TRBJ2-1; TRBD2 is a possible D gene (5 bases). V was pared by 5 bases and J by 4 bases, with 9 bases between. CDR3 size: 13 residues. The germline V gene has CDR1 WSHSY and CDR2 SAAADI. The CDR3 bases are TGCGCCAGCAGTCGGACTGGGTACAATGAGCAGTTCTTC. Protein: CASSRTGYNEQFF.

V gene TRBV5-6 combines with J gene TRBJ2-7, with D hard to call. The germline V gene encodes CDR1 SGHDT and CDR2 YYEEEE. The germline V and J ends were trimmed by 1 base and 4 bases, with 12 bases remaining between them. This CDR3 is 14 amino acids long. CDR3 sequence (DNA): TGTGCCAGCAGCTTGAGTTTACAGTGGTACGAGCAGTACTTC. This codes for CASSLSLQWYEQYF.

The chain links TRBV30 to TRBJ1-2; 11 positions agree with TRBD1. Germline CDR1 is GTSNPN and CDR2 is SVGIG (reference sequence). CDR3 length: 16 residues. With 2 bases clipped from V and 7 bases from J, the junction kept 12 bases outside the gene matches. The CDR3 here is CAWSPLDRGLSSGYTF. CDR3 coding DNA: TGTGCCTGGAGTCCTTTGGACAGGGGGCTCTCAAGTGGCTACACCTTC.

The rearrangement uses TRBV27 and TRBJ1-5; D not resolved. V gave up 3 bases and J gave up 0 bases, with 18 bases separating them. The germline CDR1 and CDR2 sequences are MNHEY and SMNVEV (reference sequence). CDR3 size: 18 residues. The CDR3 DNA is TGTGCCAGCAGTTTCAGACTGAGCAGCTGGGATAGCAATCAGCCCCAGCATTTT. It yields the protein CASSFRLSSWDSNQPQHF.

The chain is built from TRBV18 and TRBJ2-1; D is possibly TRBD1 (5 bases). V was clipped by 2 bases and J by 6 bases, with 11 bases between them. Per the germline V gene, CDR1 is KGHSH and CDR2 is LQKENI. The CDR3 runs 14 residues. For the CDR3, the DNA is TGTGCCAGCTCACCATTACAGGAAGGCAATGAGCAGTTCTTC. As protein: CASSPLQEGNEQFF.

The CDR3 DNA reads as TGCAGCGTTGAGGGGCGGTTAGGTCATAGCACAGATACGCAGTATTTT. This sequence encodes CSVEGRLGHSTDTQYF. V gene TRBV29-1 combines with J gene TRBJ2-3; D perhaps matches TRBD1 (5 bases). V lost 3 bases and J lost 0, with 16 bases in between. Per the germline V gene, CDR1 is SQVTM and CDR2 is ANQGSEA. The CDR3 has 16 amino acids.

This chain connects TRBV19 to TRBJ2-2; no reliable D call. The V and J ends lost 3 bases and 3 bases respectively, with 17 bases between them. CDR1 LNHDA and CDR2 SQIVND come from the germline V gene (reference sequence). The CDR3 has 17 residues. The DNA of the CDR3 is TGTGCCAGTAGTATGAGTTCTGTGGCAGGCTACACCGGGGAGCTGTTTTTT. It specifies CASSMSSVAGYTGELFF.

This sequence joins TRBV25-1 and TRBJ1-2; unclear D gene. Trimming took 2 bases from V and 4 from J, leaving 11 bases between them. The CDR3 is 14 amino acids. Germline lookup yields CDR1 MGHDK and CDR2 SYGVNS. The CDR3 here is CASSETPQGYGYTF. The CDR3 nucleotides read TGTGCCAGCAGTGAAACCCCCCAAGGCTATGGCTACACCTTC.

The CDR3 region is CASSLGTSSYEQYF. CDR3 DNA sequence: TGCGCCAGCAGCTTGGGGACTAGCTCCTACGAGCAGTACTTC. The chain carries TRBV5-1 and TRBJ2-7, with 7 bases lining up with TRBD2. The length of the CDR3 is 14 residues. CDR1 is SGHRS and CDR2 is YFSETQ in the germline V gene. Trimming at V came to 0 bases and at J to 0 bases, leaving 0 bases not matched to a gene.

The V call is TRBV28, the J call TRBJ2-2, with 10 bases lining up with TRBD2. The CDR3 is 15 amino acids. Losses at the gene ends were 5 bases for V and 7 bases for J; bases not matched to a gene: 7. The germline V gene encodes CDR1 MDHEN and CDR2 SYDVKM. As DNA, the CDR3 is TGTGCCAGCAGTCCCCGGACTAGCGGACGCGGGGAGCTGTTTTTT. Its protein is CASSPRTSGRGELFF.

This chain uses TRBV5-6 with TRBJ1-2; D may be TRBD1 (5 bases). The CDR3 runs to 14 residues. V was pared by 4 bases and J by 2 bases, with 12 bases between. Germline V gives CDR1 SGHDT, CDR2 YYEEEE. Here the CDR3 DNA reads TGTGCCAGCAGCGGGAGGACACTAAACTATGGCTACACCTTC. This encodes CASSGRTLNYGYTF.

The V call is TRBV5-1, the J call TRBJ2-7; 7 bases fit TRBD1. The CDR3 is 14 residues long. Germline lookup yields CDR1 SGHRS and CDR2 YFSETQ. The V gene end was trimmed by 4 bases and the J gene end by 2 bases; junction bases not matched to a gene: 6. As DNA, the CDR3 is TGCGCCAGCAGCCTTCGACAGGGCACCTACGAGCAGTACTTC. Translating gives CASSLRQGTYEQYF.

The J gene is TRBJ2-7, the V gene TRBV14; D is unclear. CDR3 length: 15 residues. Per germline, CDR1 SGHDN and CDR2 FVKESK. Deletions cut 4 bases from V and 1 base from J, with 14 bases between. CDR3 loop: CASSRGIFQSYEQYF. The CDR3 nucleotides read TGTGCCAGCAGCCGGGGAATATTCCAATCCTACGAGCAGTACTTC.

The chain links TRBV28 to TRBJ1-4; D might be TRBD1 (5 bases). The germline CDR1 and CDR2 sequences are MDHEN and SYDVKM. This CDR3 contains 18 residues. The ends were cut back, 2 bases at V and 1 base at J, with 17 bases in the middle. The CDR3: CASSLLRGGTKTNEKLFF. The CDR3 nucleotides are TGTGCCAGCAGTTTACTCCGTGGGGGGACCAAAACTAATGAAAAACTGTTTTTT.

Here the CDR3 reads CASSQLALGSETQYF. CDR3 DNA: TGTGCCAGCAGCCAGTTAGCCTTAGGGTCAGAGACCCAGTACTTC. The V gene is TRBV14, the J gene TRBJ2-5; D ambiguous. Germline values: CDR1 SGHDN, CDR2 FVKESK. The CDR3 sequence is 15 residues long. V lost 3 bases and J 4 bases, leaving 15 bases between the germline ends. Variable domain in full (rest from reference TRBV14 and TRBJ2-5): EAGVTQFPSHSVIEKGQTVTLRCDPISGHDNLYWYRRVMGKEIKFLLHFVKESKQDESGMPNNRFLAERTGGTYSTLKVQPAELEDSGVYFCASSQLALGSETQYFGPGTRLLVL.

The chain recombines TRBV28 with TRBJ2-2; 8 bases are shared with TRBD2. Germline loops: CDR1 MDHEN, CDR2 SYDVKM. The CDR3 has 17 amino acids. Germline trimming cut 5 bases from V and 6 bases from J; bases unmatched to any gene: 14. Here the CDR3 reads CASSPHSGKPGSGELFF. The CDR3 nucleotides are TGTGCCAGCAGTCCCCATAGCGGGAAGCCCGGGTCCGGGGAGCTGTTTTTT.

The chain is built from TRBV19 and TRBJ1-5; no clear D gene. Germline CDR1 is LNHDA and CDR2 is SQIVND (reference sequence). Deletions cut 5 bases from V and 4 bases from J, with 15 bases between. CDR3 length equals 15 residues. CDR3 loop: CASSAQPGPNQPQHF. In DNA form, the CDR3 reads TGTGCCAGTAGTGCCCAGCCGGGCCCAAATCAGCCCCAGCATTTT. Looking up the rest from reference TRBV19 and TRBJ1-5 gives the full variable domain: DGGITQSPKYLFRKEGQNVTLSCEQNLNHDAMYWYRQDPGQGLRLIYYSQIVNDFQKGDIAEGYSVSREKKESFPLTVTSAQKNPTAFYLCASSAQPGPNQPQHFGDGTRLSIL.

The rearrangement uses TRBV28 and TRBJ2-7; D perhaps matches TRBD1 (6 bases). V lost 7 bases, J lost 2 bases, and 15 bases lay in between. The CDR3 consists of 14 residues. Germline values: CDR1 MDHEN, CDR2 SYDVKM. This CDR3 is CASTEGTPTYEQYF. DNA of the CDR3: TGTGCCAGCACGGAAGGGACACCCACCTACGAGCAGTACTTC.

This clone has a single count. The V call is TRBV7-9, the J call TRBJ2-5; D not certain. Trimming removed 6 bases at V and 5 bases at J, with 13 bases between. CDR1 is SEHNR and CDR2 is FQNEAQ in the germline V gene (reference sequence). This CDR3 is built from 13 residues. CDR3 coding DNA: TGTGCCAGCAGTTTAATGGGGTTGGAGACCCAGTACTTC. Translated, it gives CASSLMGLETQYF.